These T cell receptor beta chains were read from a single sample in a study of CD8+ T cells in alopecia areata. Assay used: immunoSEQ multiplex PCR; TCRdb lists only in-frame clones, some missing. Here the sample spans about 37,000 clones, more than 50% being singletons. Specimen: CD4+ Tregs sorted from blood. The receptors stem from a human donor with alopecia areata. CDR3s leave out the opening cysteine and the closing phenylalanine or tryptophan. Each record gives: J gene, CDR3 length, V gene, D gene, CDR3 protein. D genes are given only for firm matches.

j_call: TRBJ1-5
cdr3_length: 10
v_call: TRBV29-1
d_call: TRBD1
cdr3_aa: SIGQGNQPQH

j_call: TRBJ2-3
cdr3_length: 14
v_call: TRBV5-1
d_call: TRBD2
cdr3_aa: ASSFSGSPSTDTQY

j_call: TRBJ2-5
cdr3_length: 12
v_call: TRBV7-2
d_call: TRBD2
cdr3_aa: ASSPMGGRETQY

j_call: TRBJ2-1
cdr3_length: 15
v_call: TRBV19
d_call: TRBD1
cdr3_aa: ASSVIRGPTLYNEQF

j_call: TRBJ1-2
cdr3_length: 12
v_call: TRBV7-9
d_call: TRBD1
cdr3_aa: ASSRIGDSYGYT

j_call: TRBJ2-1
cdr3_length: 10
v_call: TRBV2
d_call: -
cdr3_aa: ASSRRYNEQF

j_call: TRBJ2-7
cdr3_length: 13
v_call: TRBV6-6
d_call: -
cdr3_aa: ASRETSTGDYEQY

j_call: TRBJ2-1
cdr3_length: 15
v_call: TRBV28
d_call: -
cdr3_aa: ASSTPGGGSSYNEQF

j_call: TRBJ1-2
cdr3_length: 12
v_call: TRBV6-1
d_call: TRBD1
cdr3_aa: ASSEIRTGNGYT

j_call: TRBJ2-5
cdr3_length: 15
v_call: TRBV11-2
d_call: TRBD2
cdr3_aa: ASSLGTSGGQGETQY

j_call: TRBJ2-7
cdr3_length: 12
v_call: TRBV6-5
d_call: -
cdr3_aa: ASGLGMPSYEQY

j_call: TRBJ2-3
cdr3_length: 13
v_call: TRBV18
d_call: TRBD1
cdr3_aa: ASSLDRSATDTQY

j_call: TRBJ2-5
cdr3_length: 11
v_call: TRBV7-2
d_call: -
cdr3_aa: ASSRLGGETQY

j_call: TRBJ1-2
cdr3_length: 16
v_call: TRBV23-1
d_call: TRBD1
cdr3_aa: ASTPRAPRDRDNYGYT

j_call: TRBJ2-5
cdr3_length: 13
v_call: TRBV5-1
d_call: TRBD1
cdr3_aa: ASSWDRFIRESQY

j_call: TRBJ2-1
cdr3_length: 14
v_call: TRBV7-2
d_call: TRBD2
cdr3_aa: ASSSVLAGAYNEQF

j_call: TRBJ2-7
cdr3_length: 15
v_call: TRBV15
d_call: TRBD1
cdr3_aa: ATSRDTWTGGINEQY

j_call: TRBJ1-2
cdr3_length: 16
v_call: TRBV27
d_call: TRBD1
cdr3_aa: ASSLVRSGTGGLRGYT

j_call: TRBJ1-1
cdr3_length: 12
v_call: TRBV5-1
d_call: -
cdr3_aa: ASSPAGGTTEAF

j_call: TRBJ2-7
cdr3_length: 13
v_call: TRBV7-3
d_call: TRBD2
cdr3_aa: ASSPRLAGVEEQY

j_call: TRBJ2-5
cdr3_length: 11
v_call: TRBV27
d_call: -
cdr3_aa: ASSARIGETQY

j_call: TRBJ2-3
cdr3_length: 14
v_call: TRBV2
d_call: TRBD1
cdr3_aa: ASNPTPGQVTDTQY

j_call: TRBJ2-1
cdr3_length: 14
v_call: TRBV18
d_call: -
cdr3_aa: ASSRTETSSYNEQF

j_call: TRBJ1-2
cdr3_length: 11
v_call: TRBV6-1
d_call: -
cdr3_aa: ASTPRYGGGYT

j_call: TRBJ1-6
cdr3_length: 14
v_call: TRBV7-2
d_call: -
cdr3_aa: ASSLLTRTYNSPLH

j_call: TRBJ2-5
cdr3_length: 14
v_call: TRBV9
d_call: TRBD2
cdr3_aa: ASSPRGGRARETQY

j_call: TRBJ1-5
cdr3_length: 13
v_call: TRBV7-2
d_call: TRBD1
cdr3_aa: ASREGQRSNQPQH

j_call: TRBJ2-5
cdr3_length: 14
v_call: TRBV18
d_call: TRBD2
cdr3_aa: ASSTGLAGGQETQY

j_call: TRBJ2-1
cdr3_length: 12
v_call: TRBV7-9
d_call: TRBD1
cdr3_aa: ASIKQGASDEQF

j_call: TRBJ2-7
cdr3_length: 12
v_call: TRBV27
d_call: -
cdr3_aa: ASSLWQGPNEQY

j_call: TRBJ1-5
cdr3_length: 13
v_call: TRBV5-1
d_call: -
cdr3_aa: ASSLTGEIHQPQH

j_call: TRBJ1-2
cdr3_length: 12
v_call: TRBV25-1
d_call: -
cdr3_aa: ASSELGNGYGYT

j_call: TRBJ2-3
cdr3_length: 13
v_call: TRBV5-1
d_call: TRBD1
cdr3_aa: ASRIGTGETDTQY

j_call: TRBJ1-2
cdr3_length: 11
v_call: TRBV2
d_call: -
cdr3_aa: ASDEVRNYGYT

j_call: TRBJ2-3
cdr3_length: 13
v_call: TRBV27
d_call: -
cdr3_aa: ASSFGDPRADTQY

j_call: TRBJ2-5
cdr3_length: 9
v_call: TRBV5-1
d_call: -
cdr3_aa: ASSSQETQY

j_call: TRBJ2-1
cdr3_length: 13
v_call: TRBV9
d_call: -
cdr3_aa: ASSTTGTPLGEQF

j_call: TRBJ2-7
cdr3_length: 14
v_call: TRBV18
d_call: -
cdr3_aa: ASSPQAGRSSYEQY

j_call: TRBJ2-2
cdr3_length: 12
v_call: TRBV7-3
d_call: -
cdr3_aa: ASSSGPGSGELF

j_call: TRBJ2-1
cdr3_length: 12
v_call: TRBV7-3
d_call: -
cdr3_aa: ASSPGRGGYEQF

j_call: TRBJ2-7
cdr3_length: 12
v_call: TRBV7-9
d_call: TRBD1
cdr3_aa: ASSSRDRGYEQY

j_call: TRBJ2-1
cdr3_length: 13
v_call: TRBV7-9
d_call: -
cdr3_aa: ASSRQAAGVDEQF

j_call: TRBJ2-3
cdr3_length: 11
v_call: TRBV6-5
d_call: TRBD1
cdr3_aa: ASRTGFSGTQY